This T cell receptor beta chain was obtained from a study of T-cell reconstitution after alpha-beta-depleted transplantation in children. TCRbeta library preparation incorporated unique molecular identifiers. Each CDR3 protein is one row after TCRdb ran MiXCR on the PCR reads. The sample records roughly 500,000 distinct CDR3 sequences, about a sixth being singletons. Trimming left V 6 bases short and J 4 bases short, with 10 bases between. Germline V lookup: CDR1 DFQATT, CDR2 SNEGSKA (reference sequence). CDR3 size: 12 residues. The source material was PBMCs from the stem cell graft donor, sampled from the stem cell graft. The sequence came from a human donor who donated a stem cell graft to a child with acute lymphoblastic leukemia. The rearrangement joins TRBV20-1 to TRBJ2-1, with D hard to call. The CDR3 DNA is TGCAGTGCCGAAAGGAAGTACAATGAGCAGTTCTTC. Translating it yields CSAERKYNEQFF.